The clone carrying this T cell receptor beta chain was seen more than once but under ten times. Its antigen is as yet unknown. Universal primer sites and UMIs were introduced during 5'RACE template-switching synthesis of TCR cDNA. TCRdb independently ran MiXCR on the 5' RACE reads; one entry per CDR3 protein. The top ten hold about 14% of the sample, which has approximately 550,000 distinct CDR3 sequences, roughly 13% seen once. This entry comes from a study of T cells after yellow fever vaccination. Study-wide background: Researchers used SMART-Seq v4 Ultra Low Input to prepare fractions that had low cell numbers.

Study-wide results and limits: Post-booster repertoires contained most primary-vaccination clones again (roughly 96% CD4, about 90% CD8). Contaminating bulk clonotypes could be abundant in FACS-sorted repertoires.

This clonotype was obtained from a young man who received the YFV17D yellow fever vaccine. The material was PBMCs, obtained on the day of the yellow fever booster vaccination.

CDR3 nucleotide sequence: TGTGCCAGCAGCCGAGACTCAGCCTACGAGCAGTACTTC. It codes for CASSRDSAYEQYF. The rearrangement uses TRBV6-6 and TRBJ2-7; no clear D. Per germline, CDR1 MNHNY and CDR2 SVGAGI (reference sequence). With 6 bases removed from V and 2 bases from J, the gap between germline ends came to 11 bases. The CDR3 has 13 amino acids.